These 15 T cell receptor beta chains were all obtained from the same sample, sequenced in a study of neoadjuvant nivolumab and ipilimumab in lung cancer. Repertoires were generated with immunoSEQ multiplex PCR, while TCRdb's copy carries only in-frame clones and drops some. This repertoire shows roughly 32,000 clones, roughly nine tenths found once; its top ten account for approximately 2%. The starting material was peripheral blood, obtained after neoadjuvant nivolumab, alone or with ipilimumab, at or shortly before surgery. Receptors originate from an adult with non-small cell lung cancer.

The chain uses TRBV18 and TRBJ2-6; D is uncertain. Germline CDR1 reads KGHSH; CDR2 reads LQKENI. Trimming stripped 2 bases from V and 1 base from J, with 6 bases between. The CDR3 spans 15 residues. The CDR3 DNA follows: TGTGCCAGCTCACCATTCGGTTCTGGGGCCAACGTCCTGACTTTC. This sequence encodes CASSPFGSGANVLTF.

CDR3 coding DNA: TGTGCCAGCAGCTCCTCCGGGTCTCAGTACGAGCAGTACTTC. Translation: CASSSSGSQYEQYF. The rearrangement links TRBV7-9 to TRBJ2-7; D is unresolved. There are 14 residues in the CDR3. Germline V lookup: CDR1 SEHNR, CDR2 FQNEAQ (reference sequence). Trimming left V 4 bases short and J 4 bases short, with 14 bases between.

The chain's CDR3 is CAISARQGEGNYGYTF. Here the CDR3 DNA reads TGTGCCATCAGTGCCCGACAGGGTGAGGGGAACTATGGCTACACCTTC. The rearrangement joins TRBV10-3 to TRBJ1-2; 7 positions agree with TRBD1. The V gene end was trimmed by 4 bases and the J gene end by 2 bases; junction bases not matched to a gene: 10. The CDR3 is 16 residues long. Germline CDR1 reads ENHRY; CDR2 reads SYGVKD.

The gene calls are TRBV5-6 and TRBJ2-3; 8 bases align to TRBD2. The CDR3 runs to 16 residues. From germline, CDR1 is SGHDT and CDR2 YYEEEE. Trimming removed 4 bases from V and 2 bases from J; junction bases left unmatched: 9. The CDR3, as DNA: TGTGCCAGCAGCGTAGCCGGGACTAGTCTCACAGATACGCAGTATTTT. Encoded protein: CASSVAGTSLTDTQYF.

This chain links TRBV5-6 with TRBJ2-5; 7 positions agree with TRBD1. Germline V gene data show CDR1 as SGHDT and CDR2 as YYEEEE. The V segment lost 1 base and the J segment 2 bases; nucleotides outside the gene matches: 2. There are 14 residues in the CDR3. The CDR3, as DNA: TGTGCCAGCAGCTTGAGGGGGCCTCAAGAGACCCAGTACTTC. This codes for CASSLRGPQETQYF.

The chain couples TRBV6-5 to TRBJ2-1; 7 nucleotides line up with TRBD2. The germline V gene has CDR1 MNHEY and CDR2 SVGAGI. The CDR3 spans 16 residues. Germline trimming cut 4 bases from V and 2 bases from J; bases unmatched to any gene: 8. DNA for the CDR3: TGTGCCAGCAGTTCCCTTGCGGGGACTACCTACAATGAGCAGTTCTTC. Translated, it gives CASSSLAGTTYNEQFF.

CDR3 in amino acids: CASGLVLPGELFF. CDR3 in DNA: TGTGCTAGTGGTTTGGTACTGCCCGGGGAGCTGTTTTTT. The chain is built from TRBV12-5 and TRBJ2-2; D not certain. This CDR3 region has 13 residues. Trimming removed 0 bases from V and 6 bases from J, with 5 bases in between. Germline V lookup: CDR1 LGHNT, CDR2 FRNRAP. The full variable domain, rest sourced from reference TRBV12-5 and TRBJ2-2, is DARVTQTPRHKVTEMGQEVTMRCQPILGHNTVFWYRQTMMQGLELLAYFRNRAPLDDSGMPKDRFSAEMPDATLATLKIQPSEPRDSAVYFCASGLVLPGELFFGEGSRLTVL.

The chain is built from TRBV15 and TRBJ1-5, with TRBD1 as a possible D gene (6 bases). The CDR3 consists of 20 residues. Trimming removed 0 bases at V and 4 bases at J, with 25 bases between. CDR1 LNHNV and CDR2 YYDKDF come from the germline V gene (reference sequence). CDR3 residues: CATSRDAIGGWLTRNQPQHF. CDR3 nucleotides: TGTGCCACCAGCAGAGATGCGATAGGGGGATGGCTCACCCGGAATCAGCCCCAGCATTTT. Together with reference TRBV15 and TRBJ1-5, the CDR3 gives the full variable domain: DAMVIQNPRYQVTQFGKPVTLSCSQTLNHNVMYWYQQKSSQAPKLLFHYYDKDFNNEADTPDNFQSRRPNTSFCFLDIRSPGLGDTAMYLCATSRDAIGGWLTRNQPQHFGDGTRLSIL.

The CDR3 spells CASSSQRRGSGNQPQHF. In DNA form, the CDR3 reads TGTGCCAGCAGTTCACAACGCAGGGGGTCCGGCAATCAGCCCCAGCATTTT. J is TRBJ1-5 and V is TRBV28; TRBD1 matches at 7 bases. CDR1 and CDR2 (germline): MDHEN, SYDVKM. The CDR3 sequence is 17 residues long. V lost 4 bases and J lost 2; bases outside the gene matches: 11.

This clone was seen a few times. The V call is TRBV6-1, the J call TRBJ1-2; 7 bases are a match to TRBD1. Germline V lookup: CDR1 MNHNS, CDR2 SASEGT. V was pared by 1 base and J by 11 bases, with 10 bases of the junction left unmatched. CDR3 length equals 14 residues. CDR3: CASSEERGQWEYTF. Here the CDR3 DNA reads TGTGCCAGCAGTGAAGAAAGGGGACAGTGGGAATACACCTTC.

The chain recombines TRBV18 with TRBJ2-7; 12 bases agree with TRBD2. The ends lost 4 bases at V and 1 base at J; junction bases unmatched: 5. CDR3 length: 16 amino acids. Germline V gene data show CDR1 as KGHSH and CDR2 as LQKENI. The DNA of the CDR3 is TGTGCCAGCTCACGAGAACTAGCGGGAGGATCCTACGAGCAGTACTTC. It translates to CASSRELAGGSYEQYF. Looking up the rest from reference TRBV18 and TRBJ2-7 gives the full variable domain: NAGVMQNPRHLVRRRGQEARLRCSPMKGHSHVYWYRQLPEEGLKFMVYLQKENIIDESGMPKERFSAEFPKEGPSILRIQQVVRGDSAAYFCASSRELAGGSYEQYFGPGTRLTVT.

The CDR3 DNA follows: TGCGCCAGCAGCTTGGACGCCGGGGCTTGGGGAGGTGCTTTCTTT. Translation gives CASSLDAGAWGGAFF. This sequence joins TRBV5-1 and TRBJ1-1, with D perhaps TRBD1 (5 bases). V lost 0 bases, J lost 11 bases, and 20 bases lay in between. CDR1 is SGHRS, CDR2 YFSETQ, per germline. The CDR3 contains 15 residues.

V is TRBV27 and J is TRBJ1-1; 7 bases align to TRBD1. This CDR3 spans 14 amino acids. Germline assignment: CDR1 MNHEY and CDR2 SMNVEV (reference sequence). Trimming took 3 bases from V and 1 from J; bases not matched to a gene: 2. The CDR3 DNA sequence: TGTGCCAGCAGTTTCAGGACAGGGAACACTGAAGCTTTCTTT. This translates into CASSFRTGNTEAFF.

This clone was detected once. The V and J genes are TRBV6-6 and TRBJ2-3, with 12 nucleotides matching TRBD2. Trimming cost V 6 bases and J 5 bases; bases outside gene matches: 6. CDR1 and CDR2 (germline): MNHNY, SVGAGI (reference sequence). The CDR3 extends over 15 amino acids. In DNA form, the CDR3 reads TGTGCCAGCAGCGAGGGACTAGCGGGTGGAGATACGCAGTATTTT. It yields the protein CASSEGLAGGDTQYF.

The chain employs TRBV5-1 and TRBJ2-6; D remains unclear. Deletions cut 0 bases from V and 0 bases from J, with 4 bases between. Per germline, CDR1 SGHRS and CDR2 YFSETQ. This CDR3 has 15 residues. The CDR3 region is CASSLEVSGANVLTF. The DNA for the CDR3 is TGCGCCAGCAGCTTGGAGGTCTCTGGGGCCAACGTCCTGACTTTC.